The 22 T cell receptor beta chains reported below all come from one sample, sequenced in a study of T cell responses to AZD1222 COVID-19 vaccine. The data were produced by immunoSEQ multiplex PCR, yet TCRdb's version contains in-frame clones alone and is incomplete. Of about 74,000 clones in the sample, 80% to 90% were seen once. The starting material was peripheral blood, obtained on day 0 of AZD1222 vaccination. The origin of the receptors is an adult in good health.

The V and J genes are TRBV29-1 and TRBJ2-1; 13 bases match TRBD2. The CDR3 extends over 16 amino acids. Per germline, CDR1 SQVTM and CDR2 ANQGSEA. V dropped 6 bases and J dropped 0; count of bases not matched to a gene: 5. For the CDR3, the DNA is TGCAGCGTCGTGGGACTAGCGGGAAGCTCCTACAATGAGCAGTTCTTC. This encodes CSVVGLAGSSYNEQFF.

The V call is TRBV30, the J call TRBJ1-1; 8 nucleotides match TRBD1. The ends lost 5 bases at V and 4 bases at J; junction bases unmatched: 6. CDR1 is GTSNPN, CDR2 SVGIG, per germline (reference sequence). The CDR3 runs 13 residues. As DNA, the CDR3 is TGTGCCTGGCACAGGGGGGGGAGCACTGAAGCTTTCTTT. This codes for CAWHRGGSTEAFF.

The chain links TRBV2 to TRBJ1-5, with unresolved D. Trimming took off 1 base at V and 6 bases at J, with 10 bases between the two ends. From germline, CDR1 is SNHLY and CDR2 FYNNEI. CDR3 length: 14 residues. CDR3 nucleotide sequence: TGTGCCAGCAGTGAAGTAGCCGGAGTTCAGCCCCAGCATTTT. Translated: CASSEVAGVQPQHF.

This sequence joins TRBV29-1 and TRBJ1-4; no reliable D call. Germline CDR1 reads SQVTM; CDR2 reads ANQGSEA. This CDR3 has 14 amino acids. V was pared by 6 bases and J by 0 bases, with 11 bases between. For the CDR3, the DNA is TGCAGCGTACGGACCGTCGCAACTAATGAAAAACTGTTTTTT. Translated, it gives CSVRTVATNEKLFF.

V is TRBV7-3 and J is TRBJ1-1; tentatively, D is TRBD1 (6 bases). Trimming stripped 0 bases from V and 4 bases from J, with 9 bases between. This CDR3 is built from 14 residues. Germline values: CDR1 SGHTA, CDR2 FQGTGA. CDR3: CASSLTGAGTEAFF. CDR3 coding DNA: TGTGCCAGCAGCTTAACGGGGGCGGGCACTGAAGCTTTCTTT.

This sequence joins TRBV27 and TRBJ1-2, with 7 bases aligning to TRBD1. V trimming: 2 bases; J trimming: 6 bases; junction bases outside the gene matches: 6. Germline-derived CDR1 and CDR2 are MNHEY and SMNVEV (reference sequence). This CDR3 has 14 amino acids. CDR3 DNA sequence: TGTGCCAGCAGTTTAACCAGGGGGGTTAATGGCTACACCTTC. This sequence encodes CASSLTRGVNGYTF.

V and J are TRBV3-1 (or the pseudogene TRBV3-2) and TRBJ2-1; 11 nucleotides match TRBD2. The length of the CDR3 is 15 residues. The V gene end was trimmed by 1 base and the J gene end by 4 bases; junction bases not matched to a gene: 0. Germline loops: CDR1 LGHDT, CDR2 YNNKEL (reference sequence). CDR3 region: CASSQGLAGYNEQFF. DNA for the CDR3: TGTGCCAGCAGCCAAGGACTAGCGGGGTACAATGAGCAGTTCTTC.

A remark on this clone: Relative to the germline gene, one junction end is altered; a read error may explain this. The chain uses TRBV6-5 and TRBJ1-1; 12 bases are shared with TRBD1. Looked up from germline, CDR1 is MNHEY and CDR2 is SVGAGI. The CDR3 has 12 amino acids. The CDR3 DNA is TGTGCCAGCGACAACCTAGGGACAGGGGGCCACTTT. It specifies CASDNLGTGGHF.

This chain joins TRBV5-4 and TRBJ2-7, with D maybe TRBD2 (5 bases). The CDR3 loop spans 14 amino acids. Trimming left V 0 bases short and J 2 bases short, with 9 bases between. CDR1 is SGHNT and CDR2 is YYREEE in the germline V gene (reference sequence). DNA of the CDR3: TGTGCCAGCAGCTTGGACCCCGGGGCCTACGAGCAGTACTTC. Protein product: CASSLDPGAYEQYF.

The rearrangement links TRBV7-9 to TRBJ1-6; D perhaps matches TRBD1 (5 bases). This CDR3 spans 14 amino acids. The V and J ends lost 1 base and 9 bases respectively, with 10 bases between them. The germline V gene has CDR1 SEHNR and CDR2 FQNEAQ (reference sequence). DNA for the CDR3: TGTGCCAGCAGCTTAGGGGGGGGGACTTCACCCCTCCACTTT. It specifies CASSLGGGTSPLHF.

The genes are TRBV6-5 and TRBJ2-2; 8 bases fit TRBD2. Trimming cost V 2 bases and J 5 bases; bases outside gene matches: 7. CDR3 length: 16 amino acids. Germline V gives CDR1 MNHEY, CDR2 SVGAGI. CDR3 in amino acids: CASSYTGTSVTGELFF. The CDR3 DNA sequence: TGTGCCAGCAGTTACACCGGGACTAGTGTAACCGGGGAGCTGTTTTTT.

This clone was recorded only once. The chain links TRBV9 to TRBJ2-3; 7 bases match TRBD2. The CDR3 consists of 16 residues. Germline CDR1 is SGDLS and CDR2 is YYNGEE. J was trimmed by 0 bases and V by 0 bases; bases with no gene match: 4. CDR3 protein: CASSVGPAGSTDTQYF. The CDR3 DNA sequence: TGTGCCAGCAGCGTAGGCCCAGCGGGAAGCACAGATACGCAGTATTTT.

The J gene is TRBJ2-6, the V gene TRBV27; 8 bases map to TRBD1. Germline V gene lookup returns CDR1 MNHEY and CDR2 SMNVEV (reference sequence). V lost 6 bases, J lost 2 bases, and 3 bases stayed unmatched. The CDR3 has 15 residues. CDR3 protein: CASREQGAGANVLTF. The CDR3 DNA is TGTGCCAGCAGGGAACAGGGGGCTGGGGCCAACGTCCTGACTTTC.

The V and J genes are TRBV5-4 and TRBJ2-1; TRBD2 agrees at 8 bases. CDR3 length: 17 residues. The V gene end was trimmed by 4 bases and the J gene end by 2 bases; junction bases not matched to a gene: 11. CDR1 and CDR2 (germline): SGHNT, YYREEE (reference sequence). The CDR3, as DNA: TGTGCCAGCAGCGCTCGCCACCGGGAGGGCCCCTACAATGAGCAGTTCTTC. Translation gives CASSARHREGPYNEQFF.

This clone was found a few times. The J gene is TRBJ2-1, the V gene TRBV15; D is ambiguous. Trimming cost V 1 base and J 8 bases, with 15 bases left between them. This CDR3 contains 15 residues. Germline CDR1 is LNHNV and CDR2 is YYDKDF (reference sequence). CDR3 DNA sequence: TGTGCCACCAGCAGAGTGACCCTGTCGGTCGATGAGCAGTTCTTC. Translation: CATSRVTLSVDEQFF.

This chain uses TRBV9 with TRBJ2-7, with D unclear. The germline V and J ends were trimmed by 0 bases and 6 bases, with 10 bases remaining between them. Germline V gene sequence: CDR1 SGDLS, CDR2 YYNGEE. The CDR3 sequence is 13 residues long. The CDR3 loop is CASSVVGESEQYF. The CDR3 DNA sequence: TGTGCCAGCAGCGTAGTCGGAGAATCCGAGCAGTACTTC.

This clone was observed a single time. V gene TRBV11-2 combines with J gene TRBJ2-3, with 16 bases lining up with TRBD2. The germline gives CDR1 SGHAT, CDR2 FQNNGV. This CDR3 is built from 19 residues. V was clipped by 5 bases and J by 1 base; unmatched bases: 9. The CDR3 loop reads CASSRQPGLAGGGTDTQYF. CDR3 DNA: TGTGCCAGCAGCCGTCAACCGGGACTAGCGGGAGGGGGCACAGATACGCAGTATTTT.

The chain links TRBV10-3 to TRBJ1-2, with 12 bases lining up with TRBD1. The V segment lost 1 base and the J segment 8 bases; nucleotides outside the gene matches: 8. The CDR3 totals 16 residues. Germline loops: CDR1 ENHRY, CDR2 SYGVKD. The CDR3 DNA reads as TGTGCCATCAGTGAGTGGGGACAGGGGGCGAGCGAGGGCTACACCTTC. This translates into CAISEWGQGASEGYTF.

The chain recombines TRBV5-1 with TRBJ2-3; D ambiguous. The germline V gene encodes CDR1 SGHRS and CDR2 YFSETQ. V gave up 0 bases and J gave up 3 bases, with 11 bases separating them. CDR3 length: 15 amino acids. This CDR3 reads CASSLEELSTDTQYF. CDR3 in DNA: TGCGCCAGCAGCTTGGAAGAATTGAGTACAGATACGCAGTATTTT.

This chain uses TRBV11-2 with TRBJ2-1; TRBD1 agrees at 8 bases. With 5 bases clipped from V and 6 bases from J, the junction kept 12 bases outside the gene matches. The CDR3 contains 16 residues. Germline CDR1 and CDR2: SGHAT and FQNNGV. The CDR3 spells CASSPETGVVTNEQFF. The CDR3 bases are TGTGCCAGCAGCCCTGAGACAGGGGTGGTCACCAATGAGCAGTTCTTC.

The chain recombines TRBV9 with TRBJ2-1; D perhaps matches TRBD1 (5 bases). The CDR3 spans 15 residues. V was cut by 1 base and J by 4 bases, with 12 bases left in between. The germline V gene encodes CDR1 SGDLS and CDR2 YYNGEE. The CDR3 DNA sequence: TGTGCCAGCAGCGTAAGTGACAGCCTATACAATGAGCAGTTCTTC. It specifies CASSVSDSLYNEQFF.

The V and J genes are TRBV11-2 and TRBJ2-7; D is ambiguous. The CDR3 has 12 amino acids. Germline CDR1 reads SGHAT; CDR2 reads FQNNGV. Trimming removed 2 bases from V and 7 bases from J, with 9 bases in between. CDR3: CASSLWGWEQYF. CDR3 DNA: TGTGCCAGCAGCTTATGGGGTTGGGAGCAGTACTTC.